This T cell receptor beta chain was identified during a study of blood T cell repertoires in COVID-19. The repertoire was sequenced with immunoSEQ multiplex PCR; TCRdb's copy has only in-frame clones and lacks some. The table lists fewer than 200,000 clones, about four fifths of them singletons. The CDR3 covers 14 residues. The V segment lost 5 bases and the J segment 13 bases; nucleotides outside the gene matches: 17. The germline CDR1 and CDR2 sequences are MGHDK and SYGVNS. The chain combines TRBV25-1 with TRBJ2-7; 7 bases are shared with TRBD2. Sequenced material: peripheral blood. The receptor was isolated from a woman between 55 and 75 years old with COVID-19, enrolled during active disease. The chain's CDR3 is CASSPPGGEGTEYF. DNA of the CDR3: TGTGCCAGCAGTCCCCCGGGCGGGGAGGGTACCGAATACTTC.